Shown below are 21 T cell receptor beta chains from a single sample sequenced in a study of memory CD4+ T cells and cytomegalovirus serostatus. Single viable CD3+CD4+CD8-CD45RO+ cells were sorted as the memory CD4+ T cells. Profiling relied on immunoSEQ multiplex PCR, and the TCRdb table lists in-frame clones only, not all of them. The table includes approximately 60,000 clones, about 70% detected once. The sequencing input was memory CD4+ T cells from blood. The receptors were sampled from an adult in good health and CMV-seropositive.

The genes are TRBV28 and TRBJ1-5; 7 bases align to TRBD1. The length of the CDR3 is 12 residues. The V gene end was trimmed by 8 bases and the J gene end by 4 bases; junction bases not matched to a gene: 2. Germline-derived CDR1 and CDR2 are MDHEN and SYDVKM. CDR3 bases: TGTGCCAGCCAGGGGGTAAATCAGCCCCAGCATTTT. This translates into CASQGVNQPQHF. The full variable domain, with the rest looked up from reference TRBV28 and TRBJ1-5, is DVKVTQSSRYLVKRTGEKVFLECVQDMDHENMFWYRQDPGLGLRLIYFSYDVKMKEKGDIPEGYSVSREKKERFSLILESASTNQTSMYLCASQGVNQPQHFGDGTRLSIL.

This clone was counted only a few times. V usage is TRBV4-3 and J usage is TRBJ1-2; 10 nucleotides align to TRBD1. Germline V gene data show CDR1 as LGHNA and CDR2 as YSLEER. There are 14 residues in the CDR3. V was clipped by 0 bases and J by 8 bases; unmatched bases: 3. The chain's CDR3 is CASSQETGGGGYTF. The CDR3 DNA reads TGCGCCAGCAGCCAAGAGACAGGGGGCGGGGGCTACACCTTC.

V and J are TRBV11-2 and TRBJ2-5; TRBD2 matches at 11 bases. The V gene end was trimmed by 1 base and the J gene end by 2 bases; junction bases not matched to a gene: 6. In germline, CDR1 is SGHAT, CDR2 FQNNGV. The CDR3 length is 17 residues. CDR3 amino acids: CASSLVGLAGSQETQYF. CDR3 nucleotides: TGTGCCAGCAGCTTAGTCGGACTAGCGGGCTCGCAAGAGACCCAGTACTTC.

V gene TRBV30 combines with J gene TRBJ1-4, with 9 positions matching TRBD1. Germline CDR1 GTSNPN, CDR2 SVGIG (reference sequence). The CDR3 extends over 15 amino acids. The trim removed 5 bases at V and 7 bases at J, leaving 11 bases unmatched. As DNA, the CDR3 is TGTGCCTGGGGGACTAAAGAGACAGGGGGTGAAAAACTGTTTTTT. Translation: CAWGTKETGGEKLFF.

The V call is TRBV11-2, the J call TRBJ2-7; unclear D gene. The V and J ends lost 1 base and 3 bases respectively, with 7 bases between them. This CDR3 is built from 13 residues. Germline V CDR1 and CDR2: SGHAT, FQNNGV. The CDR3 DNA follows: TGTGCCAGCAGCTTAGGGTGGGACTACGAGCAGTACGTC. Its protein is CASSLGWDYEQYV.

The chain links TRBV27 to TRBJ1-2; possible D gene TRBD1, 6 bases. The CDR3 has 14 amino acids. Germline assignment: CDR1 MNHEY and CDR2 SMNVEV (reference sequence). V lost 5 bases to trimming and J lost 8 bases, with 18 bases between them. Written as DNA, the CDR3 is TGTGCCAGCAGTCCTCCCCGGGAGGGGGACGGCTACACCTTC. Amino acid sequence: CASSPPREGDGYTF.

The rearrangement uses TRBV7-7 and TRBJ1-3, with D hard to call. This CDR3 spans 13 amino acids. Trimming cost V 5 bases and J 2 bases, with 7 bases left between them. The germline V gene encodes CDR1 SSHAT and CDR2 FNYEAQ (reference sequence). This chain's CDR3 is CASSPETGNTIYF. CDR3 DNA: TGTGCCAGCAGCCCAGAGACTGGAAACACCATATATTTT.

The V and J genes are TRBV27 and TRBJ1-4; D unresolved. Between the trimmed V and J ends, which lost 4 bases and 0 bases, there was a span of 15 bases. The CDR3 is 17 residues long. Germline-derived CDR1 and CDR2 are MNHEY and SMNVEV (reference sequence). In DNA, the CDR3 is TGTGCCAGCAGTTATTCCTCCGGCCCCCCAACTAATGAAAAACTGTTTTTT. It encodes CASSYSSGPPTNEKLFF.

The V call is TRBV6-6, the J call TRBJ2-7, with D unresolved. CDR1 and CDR2 from the germline V gene are MNHNY and SVGAGI (reference sequence). V was clipped by 6 bases and J by 4 bases, with 10 bases between them. This CDR3 is built from 12 residues. The CDR3 here is CASSQDGYEQYV. The CDR3 nucleotides are TGTGCCAGCAGCCAAGACGGGTACGAGCAGTACGTC.

This clone was seen only once. In DNA form, the CDR3 reads TGTGCCAGCAGTTTGGACAGGGGCCAAGAGACCCAGTACTTC. Its protein product is CASSLDRGQETQYF. This chain connects TRBV2 to TRBJ2-5; 9 bases match TRBD1. In germline, CDR1 is SNHLY, CDR2 FYNNEI. The CDR3 loop spans 14 amino acids. V shed 5 bases and J 1 base; nucleotides not matched to a gene: 2.

The rearrangement links TRBV7-2 to TRBJ2-3; TRBD2 is a possible D gene (6 bases). V lost 1 base and J lost 6, with 14 bases in between. The CDR3 is 15 residues long. In germline, CDR1 is SGHTA, CDR2 FQGNSA. CDR3 in DNA: TGTGCCAGCAGCTTAGGGGCGGGGACGGCGGATACGCAGTATTTT. Translated, it gives CASSLGAGTADTQYF.

This clone was recorded a few times. The gene calls are TRBV27 and TRBJ2-7; 9 bases fit TRBD2. The CDR3 length is 15 residues. Trimming cost V 5 bases and J 3 bases; bases outside gene matches: 8. Per germline, CDR1 MNHEY and CDR2 SMNVEV (reference sequence). Written as DNA, the CDR3 is TGTGCCAGCAGTCGTAGTTATAGCGGGAGCTACGAGCAGTACGTC. The encoded protein is CASSRSYSGSYEQYV.

The chain has TRBV9 and TRBJ2-1; D remains ambiguous. From germline, CDR1 is SGDLS and CDR2 YYNGEE. The V gene lost 0 bases and the J gene lost 3 bases, with 10 bases spanning the gap. The CDR3 sequence is 15 residues long. The CDR3 DNA sequence: TGTGCCAGCAGCGTAGCACCTACCGACTACAATGAGCAGTTCTTC. It is translated as CASSVAPTDYNEQFF.

The CDR3 loop reads CASSLQDRGRNQPQHF. In nucleotides, the CDR3 is TGTGCCAGTAGTCTCCAGGACAGGGGAAGGAATCAGCCCCAGCATTTT. The genes are TRBV19 and TRBJ1-5; TRBD1 agrees at 9 bases. V gave up 5 bases and J gave up 4 bases; unmatched junction bases: 9. This CDR3 spans 16 amino acids. The germline V gene encodes CDR1 LNHDA and CDR2 SQIVND (reference sequence). Together with reference TRBV19 and TRBJ1-5, the CDR3 gives the full variable domain: DGGITQSPKYLFRKEGQNVTLSCEQNLNHDAMYWYRQDPGQGLRLIYYSQIVNDFQKGDIAEGYSVSREKKESFPLTVTSAQKNPTAFYLCASSLQDRGRNQPQHFGDGTRLSIL.

This clone was picked up a small number of times. This chain joins TRBV28 and TRBJ2-1; D tentatively fits TRBD1 or TRBD2 (5 bases each). CDR1 and CDR2 (germline): MDHEN, SYDVKM. The length of the CDR3 is 14 residues. V was shortened by 6 bases and J by 6 bases, with 15 bases between the two germline ends. The CDR3: CASSTSGTINEQFF. Written as DNA, the CDR3 is TGTGCCAGCAGCACCTCTGGGACCATCAATGAGCAGTTCTTC.

The J gene is TRBJ1-2, the V gene TRBV27; 10 bases align to TRBD1. Germline values: CDR1 MNHEY, CDR2 SMNVEV (reference sequence). CDR3 length: 15 amino acids. Trimming at V came to 6 bases and at J to 7 bases, leaving 11 bases not matched to a gene. CDR3 DNA sequence: TGTGCCAGCAGCCGCCGGGACAGGGGTTTAGGTGGCTACACCTTC. This translates into CASSRRDRGLGGYTF.

The chain is built from TRBV6-1 and TRBJ1-4; the D is unclear. The CDR3 is made up of 15 amino acids. The germline V gene has CDR1 MNHNS and CDR2 SASEGT. The V end was cut by 5 bases, the J end by 3 bases, with 13 bases between. The CDR3 nucleotides are TGTGCCAGCAGTACCCAGAGGACCCCTAATGAAAAACTGTTTTTT. It encodes CASSTQRTPNEKLFF.

This clone was seen only once. This chain connects TRBV28 to TRBJ2-3; TRBD1 is a possible D gene (6 bases). CDR1 and CDR2 from the germline V gene are MDHEN and SYDVKM. This CDR3 spans 15 amino acids. V gave up 7 bases and J gave up 6 bases, with 20 bases separating them. The CDR3 bases are TGTGCCAGCAACCAACAGGGTAGGCATTCGGATACGCAGTATTTT. Translated: CASNQQGRHSDTQYF.

The chain is built from TRBV6-1 and TRBJ1-1; 7 bases line up with TRBD1. V trimming: 3 bases; J trimming: 5 bases; junction bases outside the gene matches: 12. The CDR3 has 16 amino acids. The germline gives CDR1 MNHNS, CDR2 SASEGT. The CDR3 spells CASSDRGMRSGTEAFF. The DNA of the CDR3 is TGTGCCAGCAGTGACAGGGGGATGAGGTCAGGGACTGAAGCTTTCTTT.

The V and J genes are TRBV6-1 and TRBJ2-7; D might be TRBD1 or TRBD2, each matching 5 bases. Trimming left V 3 bases short and J 0 bases short, with 12 bases between. CDR1 MNHNS and CDR2 SASEGT come from the germline V gene. The CDR3 has 15 residues. The CDR3 sequence: CASSDWQGPSYEQYV. For the CDR3, the DNA is TGTGCCAGCAGTGACTGGCAGGGACCCTCCTACGAGCAGTACGTC.

The chain is built from TRBV14 and TRBJ1-1; D gene ambiguous. Trimming removed 4 bases at V and 2 bases at J, with 8 bases between. The CDR3 totals 13 residues. Germline V CDR1 and CDR2: SGHDN, FVKESK. For the CDR3, the DNA is TGTGCCAGCAGCCGTGTTTCCAACACTGAAGCTTTCTTT. Encoded protein: CASSRVSNTEAFF. Together with reference TRBV14 and TRBJ1-1, the CDR3 gives the full variable domain: EAGVTQFPSHSVIEKGQTVTLRCDPISGHDNLYWYRRVMGKEIKFLLHFVKESKQDESGMPNNRFLAERTGGTYSTLKVQPAELEDSGVYFCASSRVSNTEAFFGQGTRLTVV.